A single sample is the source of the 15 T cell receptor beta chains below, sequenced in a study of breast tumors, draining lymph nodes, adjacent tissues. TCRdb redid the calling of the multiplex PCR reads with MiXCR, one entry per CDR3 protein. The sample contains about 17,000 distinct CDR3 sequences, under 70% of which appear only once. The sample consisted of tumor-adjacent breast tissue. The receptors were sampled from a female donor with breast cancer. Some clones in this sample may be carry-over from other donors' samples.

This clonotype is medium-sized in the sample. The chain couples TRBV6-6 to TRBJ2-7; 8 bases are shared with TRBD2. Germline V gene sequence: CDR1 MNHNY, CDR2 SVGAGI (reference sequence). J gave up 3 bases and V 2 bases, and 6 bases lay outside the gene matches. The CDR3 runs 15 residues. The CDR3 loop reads CASSYGGGKIYEQYF. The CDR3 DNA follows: TGTGCCAGCAGTTACGGCGGGGGGAAAATCTACGAGCAGTACTTC.

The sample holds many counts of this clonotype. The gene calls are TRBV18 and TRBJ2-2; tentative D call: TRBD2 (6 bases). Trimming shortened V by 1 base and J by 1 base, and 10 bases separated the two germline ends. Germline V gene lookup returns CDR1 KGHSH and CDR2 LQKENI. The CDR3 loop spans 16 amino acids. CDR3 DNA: TGTGCCAGCTCACCACTCCGGAGGGAGAACACCGGGGAGCTGTTTTTT. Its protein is CASSPLRRENTGELFF. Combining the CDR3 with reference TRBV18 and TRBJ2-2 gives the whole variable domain NAGVMQNPRHLVRRRGQEARLRCSPMKGHSHVYWYRQLPEEGLKFMVYLQKENIIDESGMPKERFSAEFPKEGPSILRIQQVVRGDSAAYFCASSPLRRENTGELFFGEGSRLTVL.

The CDR3 nucleotides are TGCGCCAGCAGCCAAGATTACGGACCCCTCCACTTT. This gives the protein CASSQDYGPLHF. This rearrangement joins TRBV4-1 to TRBJ1-6; no clear D gene. Germline V gene sequence: CDR1 MGHRA, CDR2 YSYEKL. The CDR3 consists of 12 residues. The V and J ends lost 0 bases and 12 bases respectively, with 6 bases between them.

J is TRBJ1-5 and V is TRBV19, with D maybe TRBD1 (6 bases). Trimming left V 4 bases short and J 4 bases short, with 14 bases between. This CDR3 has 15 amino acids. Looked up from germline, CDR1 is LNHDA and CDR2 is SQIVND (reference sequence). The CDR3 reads CASSTRTEINQPQHF. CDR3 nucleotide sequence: TGTGCCAGTAGTACAAGGACAGAAATAAATCAGCCCCAGCATTTT.

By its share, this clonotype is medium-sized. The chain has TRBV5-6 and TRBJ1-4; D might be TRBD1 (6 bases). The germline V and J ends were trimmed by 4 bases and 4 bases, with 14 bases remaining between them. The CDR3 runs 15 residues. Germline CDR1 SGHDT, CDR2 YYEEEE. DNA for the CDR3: TGTGCCAGCAGCCCCATGGACAGTAGTAATGAAAAACTGTTTTTT. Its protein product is CASSPMDSSNEKLFF.

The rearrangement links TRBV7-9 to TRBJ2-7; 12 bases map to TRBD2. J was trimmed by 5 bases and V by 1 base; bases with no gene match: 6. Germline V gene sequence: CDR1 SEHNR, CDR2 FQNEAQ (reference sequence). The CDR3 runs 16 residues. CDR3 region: CASSLVSLAGGNEQYF. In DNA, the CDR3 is TGTGCCAGCAGCTTAGTGAGCCTAGCGGGAGGGAACGAGCAGTACTTC.

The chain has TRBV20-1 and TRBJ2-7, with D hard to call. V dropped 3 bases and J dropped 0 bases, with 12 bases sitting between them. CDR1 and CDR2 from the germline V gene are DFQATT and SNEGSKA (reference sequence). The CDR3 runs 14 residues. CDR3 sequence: CSARPFLFSYEQYF. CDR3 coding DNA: TGCAGTGCTAGGCCCTTCCTTTTCTCCTACGAGCAGTACTTC.

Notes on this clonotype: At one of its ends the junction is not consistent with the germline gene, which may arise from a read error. CDR3 nucleotides: TGTGCCAGCAGCTTAGTGGGAGGGGAAGGCTGCACCTTC. It encodes CASSLVGGEGCTF. V usage is TRBV7-9 and J usage is TRBJ1-2; D is perhaps TRBD1 (5 bases). Germline CDR1 reads SEHNR; CDR2 reads FQNEAQ (reference sequence). The CDR3 contains 13 residues.

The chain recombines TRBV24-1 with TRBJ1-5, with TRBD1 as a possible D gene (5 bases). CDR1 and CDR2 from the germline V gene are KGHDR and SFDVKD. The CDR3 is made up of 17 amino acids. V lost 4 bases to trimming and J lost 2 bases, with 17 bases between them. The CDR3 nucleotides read TGTGCCACCAGTGACCCCGCAACCCGAGGGGGCAATCAGCCCCAGCATTTT. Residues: CATSDPATRGGNQPQHF.

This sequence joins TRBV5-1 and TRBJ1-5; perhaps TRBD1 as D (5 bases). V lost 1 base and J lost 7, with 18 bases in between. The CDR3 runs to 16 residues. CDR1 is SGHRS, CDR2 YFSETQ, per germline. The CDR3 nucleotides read TGCGCCAGCAGCTTGTCAGGGTCAGACAACAACCAGCCCCAGCATTTT. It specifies CASSLSGSDNNQPQHF.

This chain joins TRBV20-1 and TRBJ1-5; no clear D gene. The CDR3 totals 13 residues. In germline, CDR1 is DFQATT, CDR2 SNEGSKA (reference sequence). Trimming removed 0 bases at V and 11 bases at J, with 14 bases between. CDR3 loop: CSARDGTSGAQHF. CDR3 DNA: TGCAGTGCTAGAGATGGCACCTCAGGAGCCCAGCATTTT.

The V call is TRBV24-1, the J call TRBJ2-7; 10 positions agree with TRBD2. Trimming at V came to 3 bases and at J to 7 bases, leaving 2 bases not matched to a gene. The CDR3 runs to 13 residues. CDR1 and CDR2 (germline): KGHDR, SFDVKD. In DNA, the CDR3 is TGTGCCACCAGTGATCGGACTAGCGGTGAGCAGTACTTC. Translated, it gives CATSDRTSGEQYF.

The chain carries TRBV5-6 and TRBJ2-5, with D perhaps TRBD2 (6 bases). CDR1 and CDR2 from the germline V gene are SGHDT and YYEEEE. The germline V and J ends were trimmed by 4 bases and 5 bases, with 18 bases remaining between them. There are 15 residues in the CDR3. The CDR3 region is CASSRYLAGTETQYF. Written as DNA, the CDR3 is TGTGCCAGCAGCAGATACCTGGCGGGAACGGAGACCCAGTACTTC. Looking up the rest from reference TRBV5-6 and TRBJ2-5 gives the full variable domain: DAGVTQSPTHLIKTRGQQVTLRCSPKSGHDTVSWYQQALGQGPQFIFQYYEEEERQRGNFPDRFSGHQFPNYSSELNVNALLLGDSALYLCASSRYLAGTETQYFGPGTRLLVL.

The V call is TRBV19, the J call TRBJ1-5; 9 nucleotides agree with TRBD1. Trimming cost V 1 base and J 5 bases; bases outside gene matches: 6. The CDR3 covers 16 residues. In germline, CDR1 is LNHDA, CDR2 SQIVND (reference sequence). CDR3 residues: CASSIVGTGSYQPQHF. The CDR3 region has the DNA TGTGCCAGTAGTATAGTAGGGACAGGGAGTTATCAGCCCCAGCATTTT.

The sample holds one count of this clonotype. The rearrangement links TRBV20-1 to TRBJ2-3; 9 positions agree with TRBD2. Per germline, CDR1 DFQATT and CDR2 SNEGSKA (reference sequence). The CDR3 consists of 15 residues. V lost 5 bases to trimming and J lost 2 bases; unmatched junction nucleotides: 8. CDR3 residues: CSAGLSGGPTDTQYF. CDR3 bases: TGCAGTGCTGGCCTTAGCGGGGGACCCACAGATACGCAGTATTTT.